This TCR beta chain was documented in a study of T cells after yellow fever vaccination (dated by TCRdb to between 2018 and 2020). About the full investigation: The SMART-Seq v4 Ultra Low Input RNA kit was used to prepare libraries from fractions with low cell numbers. To follow T-cell clones before and after both primary and booster YFV17D yellow fever vaccination, bulk TCR alpha and beta repertoires underwent longitudinal sequencing. Two healthy male donors made up the cohort, one aged 18 to 30 years and the other aged 30 to 40 years. Blood samples were taken at several timepoints before and after primary and secondary immunization, and bulk PBMC replicates and cell subsets were isolated. What the study reported, not specific to this receptor: Computational filtering was needed because FACS-sorted repertoires could contain abundant contaminating clonotypes from the bulk population. The study included only a couple of donors, which limits how far the findings can be generalized. A small share of clonotypes occurred in both CD4 and CD8 compartments, likely arising from convergent recombination. After the booster, most of the clones that had expanded following primary vaccination were detected again (roughly 97% of CD4 and around 90% of CD8), which suggests that memory was broadly maintained. Compared with the primary T-cell response, the secondary T-cell response was faster but weaker, reaching its peak on day 5 rather than on day 15.

This clonotype was found a few times. What antigen it recognizes has not been identified. No much larger clone is present one base from it, and per-base qualities are unavailable. TCR cDNA was made using 5'RACE template switching, a step that added a universal primer site and unique molecular identifiers. Priming for cDNA synthesis came from both the TCR alpha and TCR beta constant segments. Libraries were amplified in two PCR steps, with sample barcodes and sequencing adapters added in the second step. Sequencing of the libraries was done on either Illumina HiSeq 2500 (2x100 bp) or NovaSeq (2x150 bp). In the paper's pipeline: Demultiplexing of reads and collapsing into UMI consensus sequences were performed with MIGEC, and V(D)J alignment was carried out with MiXCR. Using edgeR on replicate PBMC samples, clonotypes were called vaccine-responding if FDR was below 0.01 and the log2 fold change was above 5 up to day 15. CD4 or CD8 identity was assigned to each bulk clonotype according to whether the clonotype was present at higher abundance in the sequenced CD4 repertoire or the sequenced CD8 repertoire. In TCRdb, the public reads were trimmed at Q25 with fastp and aligned with MiXCR, with productive beta chains retained. Entries are consolidated by CDR3 protein sequence, retaining the most common genes and DNA. In this record, the V and J calls reflect TCRdb's handling and not the investigators' own analysis. Recorded for this sample are hundreds of thousands of distinct CDR3 sequences; around 12% of them occurred a single time. The ten top clones hold more than 13% of the sample.

V is cut by 1 base and J by 7 bases, and the space between the germline ends is 12 bases. Taken from cysteine to phenylalanine, the CDR3 has 14 residues. Only the CDR3 DNA is retained, 42 bases long and in frame from the first base. CDR1 and CDR2 were assigned from the germline V gene as SGDLS and YYNGEE. The sample's treatment or condition label is to be understood as: live attenuated yellow fever vaccine strain. At each blood-draw timepoint, two biological replicates of bulk PBMCs were collected. PBMCs were isolated from peripheral blood using a standard Ficoll-Paque protocol. TriZol was used to extract RNA from bulk PBMCs, CD4 and CD8 fractions, and dextramer-positive and dextramer-negative fractions.

Source: PBMCs, taken on the day of the yellow fever booster vaccination. The sequence derives from a man between 25 and 39 years old who received the YFV17D yellow fever vaccine. The rearrangement joined TRBV9 to TRBJ2-4; TRBD1 is possibly the D segment (6 matching bases). The DNA sequence is as follows: TGTGCCAGCAGCGTAAGCGGCAGGGGTAACATTCAGTACTTC. Its protein is CASSVSGRGNIQYF.